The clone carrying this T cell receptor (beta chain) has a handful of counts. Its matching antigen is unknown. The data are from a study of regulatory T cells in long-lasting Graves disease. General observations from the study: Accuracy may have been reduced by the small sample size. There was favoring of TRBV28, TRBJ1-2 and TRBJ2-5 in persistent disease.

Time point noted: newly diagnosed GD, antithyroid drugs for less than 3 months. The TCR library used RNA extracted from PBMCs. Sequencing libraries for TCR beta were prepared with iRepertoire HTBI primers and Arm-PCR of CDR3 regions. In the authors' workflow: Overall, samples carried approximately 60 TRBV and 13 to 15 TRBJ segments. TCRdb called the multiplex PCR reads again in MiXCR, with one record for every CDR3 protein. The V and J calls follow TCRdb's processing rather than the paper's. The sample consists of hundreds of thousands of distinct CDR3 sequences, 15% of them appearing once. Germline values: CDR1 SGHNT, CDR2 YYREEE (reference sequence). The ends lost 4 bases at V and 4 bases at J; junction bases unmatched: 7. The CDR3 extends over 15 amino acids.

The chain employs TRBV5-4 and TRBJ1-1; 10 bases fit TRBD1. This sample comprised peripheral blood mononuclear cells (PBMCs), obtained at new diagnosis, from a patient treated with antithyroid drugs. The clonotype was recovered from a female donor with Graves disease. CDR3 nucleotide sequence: TGTGCCAGCAGCGAGGGACAGGGGTTGGGCACTGAAGCTTTCTTT. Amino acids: CASSEGQGLGTEAFF.